The rows below give T cell receptor beta chains drawn from one sample of a study of early T cells in non-severe SARS-CoV-2 infection. MiXCR, run by TCRdb on the 5' RACE reads, gives a single entry per CDR3 protein. The sample has 70,000 or so distinct CDR3 sequences, 9% to 15% seen once. What was sequenced was whole blood. Receptor source: an adult who was a healthcare worker with PCR-confirmed SARS-CoV-2 infection or an uninfected control (not recorded which). Each CDR3 is given with its conserved first and last residue. A D gene is named only where the DNA matches it firmly. Size is omitted from some rows. Given values are once, few, many or a class for expanded clones.

clone_size	v_call	d_call	j_call	cdr3_aa	cdr3_nt
.	TRBV11-2	.	TRBJ2-1	CASSPLRGGAVREQFF	TGTGCCAGCAGCCCGTTACGTGGGGGGGCGGTTCGGGAGCAGTTCTTC
.	TRBV4-1	.	TRBJ2-5	CASSQGPVNQETQYF	TGCGCCAGCAGCCAAGGCCCGGTTAACCAAGAGACCCAGTACTTC
.	TRBV25-1	TRBD2	TRBJ2-7	CASSESGVAGVRYEQYF	TGTGCCAGCAGTGAATCTGGGGTAGCGGGGGTACGATACGAGCAGTACTTC
many	TRBV6-5	TRBD1	TRBJ2-7	CASSPQGASSEQYF	TGTGCCAGCAGTCCACAGGGGGCGTCGAGCGAGCAGTACTTC
.	TRBV11-2	TRBD2	TRBJ2-3	CASSLRLAGLSTDTQYF	TGTGCCAGCAGCCTCAGACTAGCGGGGCTGAGCACAGATACGCAGTATTTT
many	TRBV11-1	.	TRBJ2-7	CASSLEGDRSSYEQYF	TGTGCCAGCAGCTTGGAGGGCGACAGGAGCTCCTACGAGCAGTACTTC
many	TRBV7-9	.	TRBJ1-2	CASGGLINYGYTF	TGTGCCAGCGGTGGGCTGATTAACTATGGCTACACCTTC
many	TRBV7-6	TRBD2	TRBJ2-5	CASSLGAGGPLETQYF	TGTGCCAGCAGCTTAGGAGCGGGGGGGCCTTTGGAGACCCAGTACTTC
.	TRBV6-5	.	TRBJ1-1	CASNRGTLNTEAFF	TGTGCCAGCAACCGAGGGACGTTGAACACTGAAGCTTTCTTT
many	TRBV7-2	.	TRBJ2-4	CASSPNTGPGNIQYF	TGTGCCAGCAGCCCCAACACAGGGCCGGGAAACATTCAGTACTTC
many	TRBV20-1	.	TRBJ2-7	CSAREIGQTYEQYF	TGCAGTGCTAGAGAAATCGGGCAGACCTACGAGCAGTACTTC
.	TRBV5-1	.	TRBJ1-2	CASSHTGGYGYTF	TGCGCCAGCAGCCACACAGGCGGCTATGGCTACACCTTC
many	TRBV6-2/TRBV6-3	TRBD2	TRBJ2-1	CASRISGGSYNEQFF	TGTGCCAGCAGAATTAGCGGGGGCTCCTACAATGAGCAGTTCTTC
.	TRBV7-9	.	TRBJ2-4	CASSLATGSHLAKNIQYF	TGTGCCAGCAGCTTAGCGACCGGCAGTCACTTAGCCAAAAACATTCAGTACTTC
few	TRBV20-1	.	TRBJ1-2	CSARAPIIFDGYTF	TGCAGTGCTAGAGCCCCAATAATATTCGATGGCTACACCTTC
.	TRBV7-9	TRBD2	TRBJ2-1	CASSPRGGAGHNEQFF	TGTGCCAGCAGCCCCCGGGGGGGGGCCGGCCACAATGAGCAGTTCTTC
.	TRBV7-9	.	TRBJ2-7	CASSSPTQSTSYEQYF	TGTGCCAGCAGCTCCCCGACGCAGAGTACATCCTACGAGCAGTACTTC
few	TRBV7-9	TRBD2	TRBJ2-7	CASSTLAGNEQYF	TGTGCCAGCAGCACCCTAGCGGGGAACGAGCAGTACTTC